The 9 T cell receptor beta chains given below trace back to one sample, sequenced in a study of blood T cell repertoires in COVID-19. Method: immunoSEQ multiplex PCR; TCRdb's copy keeps in-frame clones and lacks some. The table has more than 75,000 clones, 75% to 85% seen once. Specimen: peripheral blood. The origin of the receptors is a man in his 60s with acute or convalescent COVID-19.

The J gene is TRBJ1-1, the V gene TRBV10-3; TRBD1 matches 8 bases. The CDR3 runs 19 residues. CDR1 is ENHRY, CDR2 SYGVKD, per germline. Unmatched junction bases numbered 13, after V lost 0 bases and J lost 1 base. In DNA form, the CDR3 reads TGTGCCATCAGTGAGTCGACTCAGGGGGCCACCCAAAAGAACACTGAAGCTTTCTTT. Its protein product is CAISESTQGATQKNTEAFF.

The chain combines TRBV4-1 with TRBJ1-4; possibly TRBD1 for D (6 bases). Germline CDR1 and CDR2: MGHRA and YSYEKL. This CDR3 contains 15 residues. With 1 base removed from V and 8 bases from J, the gap between germline ends came to 14 bases. In DNA, the CDR3 is TGCGCCAGCAGCCAAGTACTGCGGGGGCCCGAAAAACTGTTTTTT. It is translated as CASSQVLRGPEKLFF.

The chain carries TRBV5-4 and TRBJ1-3; TRBD1 agrees at 8 bases. CDR1 is SGHNT, CDR2 YYREEE, per germline (reference sequence). Trimming took 2 bases from V and 3 from J; bases not matched to a gene: 4. The CDR3 runs 15 residues. The CDR3 spells CASSLPGTGGNTIYF. Written as DNA, the CDR3 is TGTGCCAGCAGCTTACCCGGGACAGGTGGAAACACCATATATTTT.

The chain is built from TRBV21-1 and TRBJ2-1; the table assigns TRBD2, which was not confirmed against the DNA. TRBV21-1 is a pseudogene segment. The CDR3 has 17 amino acids. The CDR3 here is CASSKDVREVSYNEQFF. CDR3 in DNA: TGTGCCAGCAGCAAAGATGTCAGGGAGGTATCCTACAATGAGCAGTTCTTC.

The chain joins TRBV5-1 to TRBJ1-6; weak D call: TRBD1 (6 bases). This CDR3 spans 14 amino acids. The V end lost 2 bases, the J end lost 7 bases, and 10 bases lay between the germline ends. Germline V gene data show CDR1 as SGHRS and CDR2 as YFSETQ. The DNA for the CDR3 is TGCGCCAGCAGCTTCGGACAGCTGAATTCACCCCTCCACTTT. It codes for CASSFGQLNSPLHF.

The V call is TRBV25-1, the J call TRBJ1-2; no definite D call. V dropped 4 bases and J dropped 1 base, with 4 bases sitting between them. CDR1 is MGHDK, CDR2 SYGVNS, per germline. The CDR3 covers 12 residues. CDR3 sequence: CASSASNYGYTF. The CDR3 DNA reads as TGTGCCAGCAGTGCCAGTAACTATGGCTACACCTTC.

The rearrangement uses TRBV5-8 and TRBJ1-4; possible D gene TRBD1, 6 bases. V was shortened by 0 bases and J by 8 bases, with 14 bases between the two germline ends. Germline CDR1 SGHTS, CDR2 YDEGEE. The CDR3 is 15 amino acids. CDR3 nucleotides: TGTGCCAGCAGCTTGGGAACGGACAGAGCAGAAAAACTGTTTTTT. Its translation: CASSLGTDRAEKLFF. Together with reference TRBV5-8 and TRBJ1-4, the CDR3 gives the full variable domain: EAGVTQSPTHLIKTRGQQATLRCSPISGHTSVYWYQQALGLGLQFLLWYDEGEERNRGNFPPRFSGRQFPNYSSELNVNALELEDSALYLCASSLGTDRAEKLFFGSGTQLSVL.

This clone appeared once. The CDR3 loop reads CASSFGQHYEQYV. CDR3 nucleotide sequence: TGTGCCAGCAGTTTCGGACAGCACTACGAGCAGTACGTC. The chain employs TRBV6-5 and TRBJ2-7; TRBD1 is a possible D gene (6 bases). The CDR3 runs to 13 residues. CDR1 and CDR2 (germline): MNHEY, SVGAGI. Trimming shortened V by 4 bases and J by 3 bases, and 10 bases separated the two germline ends.

The V and J genes are TRBV5-1 and TRBJ2-7, with D perhaps TRBD1 (5 bases). Germline loops: CDR1 SGHRS, CDR2 YFSETQ. V lost 0 bases and J 6 bases, leaving 16 bases between the germline ends. The length of the CDR3 is 15 residues. CDR3 nucleotide sequence: TGCGCCAGCAGCTTGGAGGACACCCTGGGGCGCGAGCAGTACTTC. It translates to CASSLEDTLGREQYF.